This T cell receptor (beta chain) derives from a study of Graves' ophthalmopathy and Graves' hyperthyroidism. Lactation, pregnancy, uncontrolled infections and other autoimmune diseases were all grounds for excluding patients. Overall study results and limits: Blood also contained most of the expanded thyroid clonotypes above 0.001 frequency.

Concerning this clonotype: Its specificity is not known.

Amplification of the TCR beta CDR3 regions used RNA transcripts (as template). HTBI primers primed a first-round RT-PCR, and a second-round multiplex PCR followed. Each CDR3 protein gets one entry after TCRdb re-called the multiplex PCR reads with MiXCR. The table lists about 740,000 distinct CDR3 sequences, 35% to 50% of them singletons. Sequenced material: peripheral blood. The clonotype was recovered from an adult man with Graves' ophthalmopathy.

CDR3 in DNA: TGTGCCAGCAGCGGGGGCAGTGAGACCTACGAGCAGTACTTC. Protein: CASSGGSETYEQYF. The chain employs TRBV11-2 and TRBJ2-7; the D gene is possibly TRBD1 (6 bases). In germline, CDR1 is SGHAT, CDR2 FQNNGV. V lost 5 bases, J lost 2 bases, and 13 bases lay in between. The CDR3 length is 14 residues.